This is a list of T cell receptor beta chains from one sample in a study of T cell repertoires in ileal Crohn's disease. Data came from immunoSEQ multiplex PCR; TCRdb stores just in-frame clones and leaves some out. The data show over 14,000 clones, with more than 80% seen just once and 4.2% held by the top ten. Sequencing was performed on ileal tissue. These receptors were obtained from an adult with Crohn's disease. Both conserved end residues are part of each CDR3. Each record gives: J gene, clone size, D gene, CDR3 length, V gene, CDR3 protein, CDR3 DNA. D genes are given only for firm matches. Where a row states a size, it is once, few, many or the class of an expanded clone; other rows omit it.

TRBJ2-3,NA,NA,15,TRBV9,CASSVGSGGTDTQYF,TGTGCCAGCAGCGTAGGGTCTGGAGGCACAGATACGCAGTATTTT
TRBJ2-2,NA,TRBD2,15,TRBV9,CASSAGLAATGELFF,TGTGCCAGCAGCGCAGGACTAGCGGCAACCGGGGAGCTGTTTTTT
TRBJ1-5,few,NA,15,TRBV7-2,CASSLELRGNQPQHF,TGTGCCAGCAGCTTAGAACTCAGGGGCAATCAGCCCCAGCATTTT
TRBJ2-1,NA,NA,14,TRBV5-1,CASNPDSPYNEQFF,TGCGCCAGCAATCCGGACTCGCCCTACAATGAGCAGTTCTTC
TRBJ1-1,NA,TRBD1,15,TRBV5-1,CASSPGQGSNTEAFF,TGCGCCAGCAGCCCGGGACAGGGGTCGAACACTGAAGCTTTCTTT
TRBJ1-4,once,TRBD1,15,TRBV9,CASSIQGATNEKLFF,TGTGCCAGCAGCATCCAGGGGGCAACGAATGAAAAACTGTTTTTT
TRBJ1-5,NA,TRBD1,16,TRBV4-1,CASSQDFPRGDQPQHF,TGCGCCAGCAGCCAAGATTTTCCCAGGGGGGACCAGCCCCAGCATTTT
TRBJ1-2,few,NA,12,TRBV6-5,CASRSDTYGYTF,TGTGCCAGCAGATCAGACACCTATGGCTACACCTTC
TRBJ2-1,NA,NA,14,TRBV5-4,CASPLNGRDNEQFF,TGTGCCAGCCCTCTGAACGGTAGAGACAATGAGCAGTTCTTC
TRBJ2-3,few,TRBD2,15,TRBV9,CASSLGGGGTDTQYF,TGTGCCAGCAGCCTGGGTGGGGGGGGCACAGATACGCAGTATTTT
TRBJ1-1,NA,NA,15,TRBV25-1,CASSATGGSYTEAFF,TGTGCCAGCAGTGCCACCGGCGGTTCGTACACTGAAGCTTTCTTT
TRBJ1-3,NA,NA,13,TRBV23-1,CASRRIVGNTIYF,TGCGCCAGCAGGCGGATCGTCGGAAACACCATATATTTT
TRBJ2-4,NA,TRBD1,15,TRBV15,CATSRVDRGIVIQYF,TGTGCCACCAGCAGAGTGGACAGGGGGATTGTCATTCAGTACTTC
TRBJ1-4,NA,NA,16,TRBV18,CASSPSRRGVNEKLFF,TGTGCCAGCTCACCGTCCAGACGGGGAGTTAATGAAAAACTGTTTTTT
TRBJ1-2,NA,NA,16,TRBV4-1,CASSQDNPNTSYGYTF,TGCGCCAGCAGCCAAGATAATCCGAACACCTCCTATGGCTACACCTTC
TRBJ1-4,NA,NA,13,TRBV5-1,CASSWSGDGKLFF,TGCGCCAGCAGCTGGTCGGGGGACGGAAAACTGTTTTTT
TRBJ2-3,NA,NA,14,TRBV5-1,CASSSLWALDTQYF,TGCGCCAGCAGCTCTCTTTGGGCACTGGATACGCAGTATTTT
TRBJ1-2,NA,NA,17,TRBV5-1,CASSFYWPGVPNYGYTF,TGCGCCAGCAGCTTTTACTGGCCGGGTGTACCTAACTATGGCTACACCTTC
TRBJ1-2,NA,NA,17,TRBV5-6,CASSLYEETHTAYGYTF,TGTGCCAGCAGCTTGTATGAGGAGACGCACACCGCCTATGGCTACACCTTC
TRBJ1-2,few,NA,14,TRBV28,CASRQPGQLYGYTF,TGTGCCAGCAGGCAACCGGGACAACTCTATGGCTACACCTTC
TRBJ2-7,NA,TRBD1,16,TRBV5-1,CASSLEGTVLSYEQYF,TGCGCCAGCAGCTTGGAAGGGACAGTATTGTCCTACGAGCAGTACTTC
TRBJ1-1,NA,TRBD1,18,TRBV29-1,CSVEDYSTGQLWNTEAFF,TGCAGCGTTGAAGATTACTCGACAGGGCAACTATGGAACACTGAAGCTTTCTTT
TRBJ2-1,NA,TRBD1,16,TRBV5-1,CASSLQGQGSYNEQFF,TGCGCCAGCAGCTTACAGGGACAGGGATCCTACAATGAGCAGTTCTTC
TRBJ1-2,once,NA,15,TRBV7-8,CASSLVGWTDYGYTF,TGTGCCAGCAGCTTAGTAGGGTGGACAGACTATGGCTACACCTTC
TRBJ2-1,once,TRBD1,14,TRBV7-2,CASSSGQGAQGQFF,TGTGCCAGCAGCTCTGGACAGGGGGCGCAGGGGCAGTTCTTC
TRBJ2-4,NA,TRBD1,17,TRBV7-2,CASSLMRQGKAKNIQYF,TGTGCCAGCAGCTTAATGCGACAGGGCAAGGCCAAAAACATTCAGTACTTC
TRBJ2-2,few,TRBD2,17,TRBV5-6,CASSRLAGATNTGELFF,TGTGCCAGCAGCCGGCTAGCGGGAGCGACGAACACCGGGGAGCTGTTTTTT
TRBJ2-3,NA,TRBD1,16,TRBV2,CASRAEGTGSADTQYF,TGTGCCAGCAGGGCGGAGGGGACAGGGAGCGCAGATACGCAGTATTTT
TRBJ1-1,NA,NA,12,TRBV11-3,CASSLDRGEAFF,TGTGCCAGCAGCTTAGATAGGGGTGAAGCTTTCTTT
TRBJ2-7,NA,TRBD1,14,TRBV7-9,CASSTRQGAYEQYF,TGTGCCAGCAGCACCCGACAGGGGGCCTACGAGCAGTACTTC
TRBJ2-1,NA,TRBD1,17,TRBV7-9,CASSPPADRAQGGEQFF,TGTGCCAGCAGCCCCCCCGCGGACAGGGCCCAGGGGGGTGAGCAGTTCTTC